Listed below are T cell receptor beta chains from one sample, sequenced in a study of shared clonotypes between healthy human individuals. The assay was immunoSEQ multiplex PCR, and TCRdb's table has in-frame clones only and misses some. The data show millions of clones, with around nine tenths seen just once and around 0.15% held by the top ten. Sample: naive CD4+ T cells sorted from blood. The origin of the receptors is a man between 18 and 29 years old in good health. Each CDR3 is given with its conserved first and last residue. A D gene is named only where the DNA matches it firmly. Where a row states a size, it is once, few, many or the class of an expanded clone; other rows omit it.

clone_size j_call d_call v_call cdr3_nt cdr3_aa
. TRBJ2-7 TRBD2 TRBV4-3 TGCGCCAGCAGCCAAGGGACTAGCGGTAGCTCCTACGAGCAGTACTTC CASSQGTSGSSYEQYF
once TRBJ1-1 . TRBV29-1 TGCAGCGTTGAAGATCGGAGGCGCCGGGGGTTTAACACTGAAGCTTTCTTT CSVEDRRRRGFNTEAFF
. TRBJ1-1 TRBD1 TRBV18 TGTGCCAGCTCACCAGGGACAGGGTTGAACACTGAAGCTTTCTTT CASSPGTGLNTEAFF
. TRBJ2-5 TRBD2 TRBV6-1 TGTGCCAGCAGTGAGGACGGGAGGGGAGAGACCCAGTACTTC CASSEDGRGETQYF
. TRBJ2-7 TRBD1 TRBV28 TGTGCCAGCAGTTTTCAGGGGGCTTACGAGCAGTACTTC CASSFQGAYEQYF
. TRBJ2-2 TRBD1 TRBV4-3 TGCGCCAGCAGCCAAGATGTAACAGGGGGCGCTGGCGGGGAGCTGTTTTTT CASSQDVTGGAGGELFF
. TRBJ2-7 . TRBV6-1 TGTGCCAGCCGCATGTCGGACTTACTCTCCTACGAGCAGTACTTC CASRMSDLLSYEQYF
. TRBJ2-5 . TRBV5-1 TGCGCCAGCAGCGAGGGAGGAGAGACCCAGTACTTC CASSEGGETQYF
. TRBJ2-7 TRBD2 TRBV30 TGTGCCTGGAGGACTAGCGGGACCTACGAGCAGTACTTC CAWRTSGTYEQYF
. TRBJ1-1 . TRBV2 TGTGCCAGCAGCACCGGGACACGAAACACTGAAGCTTTCTTT CASSTGTRNTEAFF
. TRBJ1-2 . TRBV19 TGTGCCAGCCTCCGGGACAACCTATCGCCGGGCTACACCTTC CASLRDNLSPGYTF
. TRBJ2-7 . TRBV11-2 TGTGCCAGCAGCTTTGCTCGGGGAGCCGAGCGGTGGGGCGAGCAGTACTTC CASSFARGAERWGEQYF
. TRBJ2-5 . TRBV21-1 TGTGCCAGCAGCCAAGCGGCGGGGACCCAGTACTTC CASSQAAGTQYF
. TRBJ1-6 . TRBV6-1 TGTGCCAGCGTCGCCAGGGCGGATTCACCCCTCCACTTT CASVARADSPLHF
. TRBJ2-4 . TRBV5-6 TGTGCCAGCAGCTGGCCCAGGGTGGCCAAAAACATTCAGTACTTC CASSWPRVAKNIQYF
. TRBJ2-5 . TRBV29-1 TGCAGCGTTGAAGGAAGACAAGAGACCCAGTACTTC CSVEGRQETQYF
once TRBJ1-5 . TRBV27 TGTGCCAGCAGTTTATCTGGCCTTGCTGGCAGGAACCTCAATCAGCCCCAGCATTTT CASSLSGLAGRNLNQPQHF
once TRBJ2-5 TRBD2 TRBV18 TGTGCCAGCTCCCTAAGCGGGAGCATTGGCGAGACCCAGTACTTC CASSLSGSIGETQYF
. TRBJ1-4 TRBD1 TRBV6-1 TGTGCCAGCAGTGAAGGGGACAGGGATAATGAAAAACTGTTTTTT CASSEGDRDNEKLFF
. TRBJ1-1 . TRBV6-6 TGTGCCAGCACCGGGGGAGTACGGGCCACTGAAGCTTTCTTT CASTGGVRATEAFF
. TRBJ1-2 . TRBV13 TGTGCCAGCAGCTTAACCGGGAGTAGCTCCTACACCTTC CASSLTGSSSYTF
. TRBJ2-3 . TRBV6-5 TGTGCCAGCGGGAGGACTTCTAAAGGCACAGATACGCAGTATTTT CASGRTSKGTDTQYF
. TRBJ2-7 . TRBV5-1 TGCGCCAGCAGCTTGGAGGGCGGCCCTTACGAGCAGTACTTC CASSLEGGPYEQYF
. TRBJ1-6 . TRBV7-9 TGTGCCAGCAGCTTACTTGAGGACCTCCACTTT CASSLLEDLHF
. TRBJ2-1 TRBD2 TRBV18 TGTGCCAGCTCACAGCTAGCGGGAGGGGATGAGCAGTTCTTC CASSQLAGGDEQFF
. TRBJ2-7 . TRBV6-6 TGTGCCAGCAGTTACGGGCGGAGCGGCTACGAGCAGTACTTC CASSYGRSGYEQYF
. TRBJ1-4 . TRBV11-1 TGTGCCAGCACCGCTTCGGTAAAGGGTGAAAAACTGTTTTTT CASTASVKGEKLFF
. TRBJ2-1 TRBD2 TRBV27 TGTGCCAGCCGTCTAGCGGCCCTATACAATGAGCAGTTCTTC CASRLAALYNEQFF
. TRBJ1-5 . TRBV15 TGTGCCACCAGCAGAGATAATCAGCCCCAGCATTTT CATSRDNQPQHF
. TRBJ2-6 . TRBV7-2 TGTGCCAGCAGCTCCTTCGGATCTGGGGCCAACGTCCTGACTTTC CASSSFGSGANVLTF
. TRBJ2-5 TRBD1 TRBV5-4 TGTGCCAGCAGTCCAGGGGGCGCAGGTGAGACCCAGTACTTC CASSPGGAGETQYF
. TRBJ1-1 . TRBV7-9 TGTGCCAGCAGCTTAGGAGGGTTTGAAGCTTTCTTT CASSLGGFEAFF
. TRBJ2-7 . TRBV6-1 TGTGCCAGCAGGGATTACTACGAGCAGTACTTC CASRDYYEQYF
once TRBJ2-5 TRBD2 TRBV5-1 TGCGCCAGCAGCGGCCTGGGTAGCGGGAGCGGCGAGACCCAGTACTTC CASSGLGSGSGETQYF
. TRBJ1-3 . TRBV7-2 TGTGCCAGCAGCTCCCAGGCCCCTGGAAACACCATATATTTT CASSSQAPGNTIYF
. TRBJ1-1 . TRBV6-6 TGTGCCAGCAGCCCCGGTGGGCACTCGGGAAACACTGAAGCTTTCTTT CASSPGGHSGNTEAFF
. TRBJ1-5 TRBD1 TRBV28 TGTGCCAGCCGGACAGGTGGAAGAAGTCAGCCCCAGCATTTT CASRTGGRSQPQHF
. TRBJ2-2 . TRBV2 TGTGCCAGCAGTGGACAGGTTGCCGGGGAGCTGTTTTTT CASSGQVAGELFF
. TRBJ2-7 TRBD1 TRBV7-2 TGTGCCAGCAGCCCGGACAGGGGGCGCTACGAGCAGTACTTC CASSPDRGRYEQYF
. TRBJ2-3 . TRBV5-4 TGTGCCAGCAGCTTCCAGCGGGCTAGCACAGATACGCAGTATTTT CASSFQRASTDTQYF
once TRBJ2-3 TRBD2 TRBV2 TGTGCCAGCAGGGCACTAGCGGGAGGGGCAGATACGCAGTATTTT CASRALAGGADTQYF
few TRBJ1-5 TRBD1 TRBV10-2 TGCGCCAGCAGTCCAAGTCCCGGGACAGGGAACAGCAATCAGCCCCAGCATTTT CASSPSPGTGNSNQPQHF
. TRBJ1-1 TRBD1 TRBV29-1 TGCAGCGTCCACAGGGGGAGGACTGAAGCTTTCTTT CSVHRGRTEAFF
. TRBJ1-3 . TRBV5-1 TGCGCCAGCAGCGGTTCTGGAAACACCATATATTTT CASSGSGNTIYF
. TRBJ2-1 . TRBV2 TGTGCCAGCAGGGAAAATCGCGATGAGCAGTTCTTC CASRENRDEQFF
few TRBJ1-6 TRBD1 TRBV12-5 TGTGCTAGTGGTACCGGGACAGGGGTGGGCCTAATTTCACCCCTCCACTTT CASGTGTGVGLISPLHF